These T cell receptor beta chains were read from a single sample in a study of early T cells in non-severe SARS-CoV-2 infection. TCRdb re-derived calls from the 5' RACE reads in MiXCR, one entry per CDR3 protein. The sample carries about 57,000 distinct CDR3 sequences, 10% to 15% recorded once. The material sequenced was whole blood. The receptors were sampled from an adult who was a healthcare worker with PCR-confirmed SARS-CoV-2 infection or an uninfected control (not recorded which). CDR3s include the opening cysteine and the closing phenylalanine or tryptophan.

CSASGVFLAYEQYF	TRBJ2-7	14	TRBV20-1
CASSFHRNTGELFF	TRBJ2-2	14	TRBV27
CASSLAFWDPSTDTQYF	TRBJ2-3	17	TRBV27
CSATGQPNEKLFF	TRBJ1-4	13	TRBV20-1
CASSLVAGEETQYF	TRBJ2-5	14	TRBV7-6
CASSYSGVSRGTPQETQYF	TRBJ2-5	19	TRBV6-5
CASRSDSQANYGYTF	TRBJ1-2	15	TRBV6-5
CASSSPPKETQYF	TRBJ2-5	13	TRBV7-2
CSARTLAGNEQFF	TRBJ2-1	13	TRBV20-1
CASSPEQGRETQYF	TRBJ2-5	14	TRBV18
CASSSFSQAKANYGYTF	TRBJ1-2	17	TRBV6-5
CASSTRDRVSGANVLIF	TRBJ2-6	17	TRBV6-6
CASSPQTSTDTQYF	TRBJ2-3	14	TRBV7-2
CASFRGTGELFF	TRBJ2-2	12	TRBV6-2/TRBV6-3
CASSKGTATYEQYF	TRBJ2-7	14	TRBV5-1
CATSDGLTYNEQFF	TRBJ2-1	14	TRBV24-1
CASSLAGRRVGTDTQYF	TRBJ2-3	17	TRBV5-1
CASGLGRTDPQYF	TRBJ2-3	13	TRBV12-5
CASSLSGGFNEQFF	TRBJ2-1	14	TRBV12-3/TRBV12-4
CASSGQGEVSYNEQFF	TRBJ2-1	16	TRBV5-5
CASSLKYRAGANVLTF	TRBJ2-6	16	TRBV7-2
CASSERETQYF	TRBJ2-5	11	TRBV5-1